What follows are 18 T cell receptor beta chains derived from one specimen sequenced in a study of cytomegalovirus exposure and HLA in healthy donors. The PCR had 60 Vbeta and 13 Jbeta primers. Profiled with immunoSEQ multiplex PCR; TCRdb holds only in-frame clones, not every one. The top ten clones hold around 1.5% of a sample with approximately 170,000 clones, approximately 81% of them seen once. The specimen was PBMCs. The receptor source for this set is a male donor in good health and CMV-seronegative.

The gene calls are TRBV5-1 and TRBJ1-5, with no clear D. Germline V gives CDR1 SGHRS, CDR2 YFSETQ. Deletions cut 4 bases from V and 4 bases from J, with 15 bases between. The CDR3 contains 15 residues. CDR3 sequence (DNA): TGCGCCAGCAGCCTGGGAAATGGAGGGAATCAGCCCCAGCATTTT. Amino acids: CASSLGNGGNQPQHF.

The chain carries TRBV11-1 and TRBJ2-7; possible D gene TRBD2, 5 bases. Germline V gives CDR1 SGHAT, CDR2 FQDESV (reference sequence). V dropped 5 bases and J dropped 0 bases, with 20 bases sitting between them. The CDR3 runs 17 residues. This chain's CDR3 is CASSGGVGSYASYEQYF. CDR3 DNA sequence: TGTGCCAGCAGCGGAGGCGTCGGCAGTTACGCCTCCTACGAGCAGTACTTC.

There are a few counts of this clone. The chain recombines TRBV29-1 with TRBJ1-5; possible D gene TRBD1, 5 bases. The V and J ends lost 2 bases and 6 bases respectively, with 11 bases between them. The CDR3 length is 13 residues. Per germline, CDR1 SQVTM and CDR2 ANQGSEA. The CDR3 sequence is CSVESAQGQPQHF. DNA for the CDR3: TGCAGCGTTGAAAGCGCCCAGGGTCAGCCCCAGCATTTT.

This clone was recorded a few times. This rearrangement joins TRBV10-3 to TRBJ2-7; TRBD2 agrees at 15 bases. V was clipped by 6 bases and J by 6 bases; unmatched bases: 3. Germline V lookup: CDR1 ENHRY, CDR2 SYGVKD. The CDR3 sequence is 14 residues long. DNA of the CDR3: TGTGCCATCAGGCCGGGACTAGCGGGAGGCGAGCAGTACTTC. This encodes CAIRPGLAGGEQYF.

This clone appeared a few times. The rearrangement joins TRBV6-5 to TRBJ1-5, with a weak D call TRBD1 (6 bases). V was clipped by 6 bases and J by 4 bases, with 10 bases between them. The CDR3 runs to 13 residues. Germline CDR1 and CDR2: MNHEY and SVGAGI. The CDR3 here is CASRRQENQPQHF. CDR3 nucleotide sequence: TGTGCCAGCAGGAGACAGGAAAATCAGCCCCAGCATTTT.

V and J are TRBV28 and TRBJ2-7; D perhaps matches TRBD1 (6 bases). V lost 3 bases and J lost 4, with 16 bases in between. Germline V CDR1 and CDR2: MDHEN, SYDVKM. This CDR3 spans 15 amino acids. The CDR3 bases are TGTGCCAGCAGTTTGGGACAAATGTCCGTGTACGAGCAGTACTTC. Translated, it gives CASSLGQMSVYEQYF.

The rearrangement links TRBV2 to TRBJ2-5; 15 nucleotides align to TRBD2. Germline V gene data show CDR1 as SNHLY and CDR2 as FYNNEI. The CDR3 spans 19 residues. Trimming cost V 6 bases and J 0 bases; bases outside gene matches: 11. The CDR3 region is CASSRGWGLAGGDQETQYF. In DNA, the CDR3 is TGTGCCAGCAGCCGAGGGTGGGGACTAGCGGGGGGCGACCAAGAGACCCAGTACTTC.

The J gene is TRBJ2-5, the V gene TRBV10-3, with TRBD1 as a possible D gene (6 bases). From germline, CDR1 is ENHRY and CDR2 SYGVKD. The CDR3 is 15 amino acids. Trimming took 6 bases from V and 4 from J, leaving 18 bases between them. The CDR3 loop reads CAIRETNTGPETQYF. The CDR3 DNA reads as TGTGCCATCAGGGAAACCAATACAGGGCCAGAGACCCAGTACTTC.

This chain connects TRBV7-9 to TRBJ1-2, with D perhaps TRBD1 (6 bases). Between the trimmed V and J ends, which lost 2 bases and 0 bases, there was a span of 10 bases. Per germline, CDR1 SEHNR and CDR2 FQNEAQ (reference sequence). The CDR3 consists of 15 residues. This CDR3 is CASSLYDRPNYGYTF. The DNA of the CDR3 is TGTGCCAGCAGCTTATATGACAGGCCTAACTATGGCTACACCTTC.

J is TRBJ1-5 and V is TRBV5-8; 7 bases are a match to TRBD1. Germline values: CDR1 SGHTS, CDR2 YDEGEE. This CDR3 is built from 16 residues. V dropped 3 bases and J dropped 4; count of bases not matched to a gene: 10. For the CDR3, the DNA is TGTGCCAGCAGCTCAGGAACAGGGGTGGGTAATCAGCCCCAGCATTTT. It yields the protein CASSSGTGVGNQPQHF. The whole variable domain, remainder taken from reference TRBV5-8 and TRBJ1-5, is EAGVTQSPTHLIKTRGQQATLRCSPISGHTSVYWYQQALGLGLQFLLWYDEGEERNRGNFPPRFSGRQFPNYSSELNVNALELEDSALYLCASSSGTGVGNQPQHFGDGTRLSIL.

The gene calls are TRBV10-3 and TRBJ2-3; 7 bases fit TRBD2. This CDR3 is built from 14 residues. The J segment lost 5 bases and the V segment lost 6 bases, leaving 8 bases of the junction unmatched. Looked up from germline, CDR1 is ENHRY and CDR2 is SYGVKD. CDR3 protein: CAIRPGGPEDTQYF. The CDR3 nucleotides read TGTGCCATCAGACCGGGGGGACCCGAAGATACGCAGTATTTT.

The chain is built from TRBV6-5 and TRBJ1-6; 7 bases align to TRBD1. The V and J ends lost 6 bases and 8 bases, in that order; junction bases with no gene match: 4. The CDR3 spans 13 residues. From germline, CDR1 is MNHEY and CDR2 SVGAGI. CDR3 amino acids: CASRTGPDSPLHF. The DNA of the CDR3 is TGTGCCAGCAGGACAGGGCCAGATTCACCCCTCCACTTT.

The CDR3 nucleotides read TGTGCCAGCAGCTCACTTGGGACTAGCGGGGCCAGGTCCTACGAGCAGTACTTC. Its protein product is CASSSLGTSGARSYEQYF. The V and J genes are TRBV7-9 and TRBJ2-7; 13 nucleotides match TRBD2. This CDR3 spans 18 amino acids. Trimming removed 4 bases from V and 1 base from J; junction bases left unmatched: 10. CDR1 is SEHNR, CDR2 FQNEAQ, per germline (reference sequence).

The chain couples TRBV18 to TRBJ2-7; 7 nucleotides match TRBD1. V dropped 3 bases and J dropped 2; count of bases not matched to a gene: 4. Germline assignment: CDR1 KGHSH and CDR2 LQKENI. The length of the CDR3 is 14 residues. The CDR3: CASSPNDRAYEQYF. The CDR3 nucleotides read TGTGCCAGCTCACCGAACGACAGGGCCTACGAGCAGTACTTC.

The CDR3 spells CASKQGATFYEQYF. The CDR3 nucleotides read TGTGCCAGTAAGCAGGGGGCGACTTTCTACGAGCAGTACTTC. This chain connects TRBV19 to TRBJ2-7; TRBD1 agrees at 8 bases. The length of the CDR3 is 14 residues. Germline CDR1 LNHDA, CDR2 SQIVND (reference sequence). J gave up 3 bases and V 7 bases, and 8 bases lay outside the gene matches.

This clone is a singleton in its sample. V is TRBV2 and J is TRBJ2-7; TRBD1 is a possible D gene (6 bases). Germline V gene lookup returns CDR1 SNHLY and CDR2 FYNNEI. The CDR3 extends over 14 amino acids. V lost 9 bases and J lost 2, with 17 bases in between. The CDR3 is CASYTRTAAYEQYF. In DNA form, the CDR3 reads TGTGCCAGTTATACCCGGACAGCAGCCTACGAGCAGTACTTC.

This clone was found once. The V and J genes are TRBV4-1 and TRBJ2-7; 12 positions match TRBD2. Germline CDR1 and CDR2: MGHRA and YSYEKL. The CDR3 contains 16 residues. V was clipped by 1 base and J by 7 bases; unmatched bases: 8. The CDR3, as DNA: TGCGCCAGCAGCCAAGCTCTAGCGGGAGGGGTTAGGGAGCAGTACTTC. Translated, it gives CASSQALAGGVREQYF.

Comments on this clone: Germline and junction disagree at one end, which may indicate a read error. The chain carries TRBV7-9 and TRBJ2-6; 9 bases are a match to TRBD1. This CDR3 comprises 18 residues. From germline, CDR1 is SEHNR and CDR2 FQNEAQ (reference sequence). Here the CDR3 reads CSSSLIGTGLSGANVLTF. The CDR3 DNA is TGTTCCAGCAGCTTAATAGGGACAGGGCTTTCCGGGGCCAACGTCCTGACTTTC.